The 4 T cell receptor beta chains below come from one sample, sequenced in a study of radiotherapy plus CTLA-4 blockade in lung cancer. The assay was immunoSEQ multiplex PCR, and TCRdb's table has in-frame clones only and misses some. Among around 70,000 clones listed, about 72% were seen once. The sample consisted of peripheral blood, taken from a patient treated with radiotherapy plus ipilimumab. These receptors were collected from a human donor with non-small cell lung cancer whose response to radiotherapy plus ipilimumab could not be evaluated. Some clones in this sample may be carry-over from other donors' samples.

V gene TRBV14 combines with J gene TRBJ2-3, with D unclear. Trimming shortened V by 1 base and J by 5 bases, and 4 bases separated the two germline ends. Germline lookup yields CDR1 SGHDN and CDR2 FVKESK. This CDR3 contains 12 residues. DNA of the CDR3: TGTGCCAGCAGCCAAGTTCTAGATACGCAGTATTTT. It specifies CASSQVLDTQYF. Based on the CDR3 plus reference TRBV14 and TRBJ2-3, the full variable domain is EAGVTQFPSHSVIEKGQTVTLRCDPISGHDNLYWYRRVMGKEIKFLLHFVKESKQDESGMPNNRFLAERTGGTYSTLKVQPAELEDSGVYFCASSQVLDTQYFGPGTRLTVL.

CDR3 protein: CASSLSATGGVNEKLFF. The CDR3 DNA reads TGTGCCAGCAGTTTAAGCGCAACAGGGGGGGTTAATGAAAAACTGTTTTTT. The chain uses TRBV28 and TRBJ1-4; 8 positions match TRBD1. Per the germline V gene, CDR1 is MDHEN and CDR2 is SYDVKM. The CDR3 totals 17 residues. Losses at the gene ends were 2 bases for V and 4 bases for J; bases not matched to a gene: 9. Combining the CDR3 with reference TRBV28 and TRBJ1-4 gives the whole variable domain DVKVTQSSRYLVKRTGEKVFLECVQDMDHENMFWYRQDPGLGLRLIYFSYDVKMKEKGDIPEGYSVSREKKERFSLILESASTNQTSMYLCASSLSATGGVNEKLFFGSGTQLSVL.

The chain employs TRBV7-2 and TRBJ2-7; 14 nucleotides agree with TRBD2. Germline loops: CDR1 SGHTA, CDR2 FQGNSA. V trimming: 2 bases; J trimming: 4 bases; junction bases outside the gene matches: 7. There are 17 residues in the CDR3. This CDR3 is CASSLKWTSGGFYEQYF. The DNA of the CDR3 is TGTGCCAGCAGCTTAAAGTGGACTAGCGGGGGGTTTTACGAGCAGTACTTC. Filled out from reference TRBV7-2 and TRBJ2-7, the complete variable domain reads GAGVSQSPSNKVTEKGKDVELRCDPISGHTALYWYRQSLGQGLEFLIYFQGNSAPDKSGLPSDRFSAERTGGSVSTLTIQRTQQEDSAVYLCASSLKWTSGGFYEQYFGPGTRLTVT.

This rearrangement joins TRBV29-1 to TRBJ2-3, with 8 bases fitting TRBD1. V lost 6 bases to trimming and J lost 4 bases; unmatched junction nucleotides: 3. The CDR3 totals 12 residues. Germline CDR1 and CDR2: SQVTM and ANQGSEA. The CDR3 region has the DNA TGCAGCGTCCTACAGGGGGCAGATACGCAGTATTTT. Protein sequence: CSVLQGADTQYF.